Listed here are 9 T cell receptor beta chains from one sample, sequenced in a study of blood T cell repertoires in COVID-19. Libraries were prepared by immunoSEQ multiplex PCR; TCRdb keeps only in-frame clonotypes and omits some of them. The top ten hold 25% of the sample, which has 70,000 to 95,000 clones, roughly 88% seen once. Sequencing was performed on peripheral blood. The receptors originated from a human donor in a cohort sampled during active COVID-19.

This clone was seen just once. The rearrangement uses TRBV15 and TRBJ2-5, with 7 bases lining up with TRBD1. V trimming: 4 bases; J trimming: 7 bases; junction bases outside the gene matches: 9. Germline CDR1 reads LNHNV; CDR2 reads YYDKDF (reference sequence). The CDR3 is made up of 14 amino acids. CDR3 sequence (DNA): TGTGCCACCAGCACACAAACAGGGGTTGGGACCCAGTACTTC. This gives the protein CATSTQTGVGTQYF.

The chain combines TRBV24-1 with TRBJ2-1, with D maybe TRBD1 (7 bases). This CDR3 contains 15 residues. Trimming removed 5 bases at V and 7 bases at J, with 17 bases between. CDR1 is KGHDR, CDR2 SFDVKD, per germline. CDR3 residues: CATSATRGERNEQFF. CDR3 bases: TGTGCCACCAGTGCTACCAGGGGGGAGCGGAATGAGCAGTTCTTC.

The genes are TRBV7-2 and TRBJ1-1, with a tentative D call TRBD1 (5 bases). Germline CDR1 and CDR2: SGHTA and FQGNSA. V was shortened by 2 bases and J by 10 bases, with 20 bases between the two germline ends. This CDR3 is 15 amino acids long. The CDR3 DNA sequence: TGTGCCAGCAGCTTAAAGTCGACCGAGGCAGGGCGAGCTTTCTTT. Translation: CASSLKSTEAGRAFF. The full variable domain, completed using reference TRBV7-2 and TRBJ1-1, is GAGVSQSPSNKVTEKGKDVELRCDPISGHTALYWYRQSLGQGLEFLIYFQGNSAPDKSGLPSDRFSAERTGGSVSTLTIQRTQQEDSAVYLCASSLKSTEAGRAFFGQGTRLTVV.

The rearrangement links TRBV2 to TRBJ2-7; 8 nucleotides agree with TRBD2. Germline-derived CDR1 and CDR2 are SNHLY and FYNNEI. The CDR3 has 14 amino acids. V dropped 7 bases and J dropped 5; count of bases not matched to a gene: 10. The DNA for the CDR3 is TGTGCCAGCACCCTGGCGGGAGGATCCCACGAGCAGTACTTC. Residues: CASTLAGGSHEQYF.

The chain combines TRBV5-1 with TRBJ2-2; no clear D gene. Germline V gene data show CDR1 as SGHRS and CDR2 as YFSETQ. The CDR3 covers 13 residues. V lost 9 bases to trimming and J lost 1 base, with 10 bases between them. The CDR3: CATAAGNTGELFF. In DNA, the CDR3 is TGCGCCACAGCAGCAGGGAACACCGGGGAGCTGTTTTTT.

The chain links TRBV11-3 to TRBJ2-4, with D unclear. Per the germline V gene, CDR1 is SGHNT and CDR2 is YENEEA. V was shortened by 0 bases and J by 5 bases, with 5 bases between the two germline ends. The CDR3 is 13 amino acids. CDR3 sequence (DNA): TGTGCCAGCAGCTTAGACTCCGAAAACATTCAGTACTTC. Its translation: CASSLDSENIQYF.

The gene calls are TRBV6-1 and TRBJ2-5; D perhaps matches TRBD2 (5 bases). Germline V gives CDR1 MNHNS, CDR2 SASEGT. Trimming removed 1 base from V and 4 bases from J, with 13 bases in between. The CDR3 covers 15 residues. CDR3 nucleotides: TGTGCCAGCAGTGAAGGTGAGGGTCGAGGAGAGACCCAGTACTTC. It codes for CASSEGEGRGETQYF.

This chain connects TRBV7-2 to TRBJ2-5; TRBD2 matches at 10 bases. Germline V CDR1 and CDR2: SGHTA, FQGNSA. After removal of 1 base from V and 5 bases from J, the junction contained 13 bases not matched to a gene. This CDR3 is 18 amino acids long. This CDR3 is CASSLVSLSGGARETQYF. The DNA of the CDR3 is TGTGCCAGCAGCTTAGTATCTCTCAGCGGGGGGGCCCGGGAGACCCAGTACTTC.

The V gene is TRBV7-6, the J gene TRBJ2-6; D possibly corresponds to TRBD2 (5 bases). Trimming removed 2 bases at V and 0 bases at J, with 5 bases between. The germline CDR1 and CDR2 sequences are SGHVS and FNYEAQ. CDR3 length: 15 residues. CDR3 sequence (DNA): TGTGCCAGCAGCTTACGGGGCTCTGGGGCCAACGTCCTGACTTTC. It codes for CASSLRGSGANVLTF.